The 29 T cell receptor beta chains below were found in one sample sequenced in a study of T cells after yellow fever vaccination. TCRdb independently ran MiXCR on the 5' RACE reads; one entry per CDR3 protein. The sample records some 350,000 distinct CDR3 sequences, over 3.5% being singletons. This sample comprised PBMCs, obtained 5 days after the yellow fever booster vaccination. The receptors here all came from a man younger than 35 who received the YFV17D yellow fever vaccine.

J is TRBJ2-2 and V is TRBV7-9, with 8 bases lining up with TRBD1. The CDR3 has 11 amino acids. The germline gives CDR1 SEHNR, CDR2 FQNEAQ (reference sequence). The J segment lost 17 bases and the V segment lost 4 bases, leaving 6 bases of the junction unmatched. CDR3 residues: CASSSQDRVFF. DNA for the CDR3: TGTGCCAGCAGCTCGCAGGACAGGGTTTTTTTT. Supplemented by reference TRBV7-9 and TRBJ2-2, the full variable domain reads DTGVSQNPRHKITKRGQNVTFRCDPISEHNRLYWYRQTLGQGPEFLTYFQNEAQLEKSRLLSDRFSAERPKGSFSTLEIQRTEQGDSAMYLCASSSQDRVFFGEGSRLTVL.

The chain couples TRBV28 to TRBJ1-2; possibly TRBD1 for D (5 bases). This CDR3 is built from 13 residues. Germline V CDR1 and CDR2: MDHEN, SYDVKM. V lost 3 bases to trimming and J lost 4 bases, with 9 bases between them. As DNA, the CDR3 is TGTGCCAGCAGTTTCATCGGGACCTATGGCTACACCTTC. Protein sequence: CASSFIGTYGYTF.

J is TRBJ2-1 and V is TRBV9, with TRBD1 matching 7 bases. V dropped 5 bases and J dropped 0; count of bases not matched to a gene: 11. The CDR3 loop spans 17 amino acids. Germline CDR1 is SGDLS and CDR2 is YYNGEE. CDR3 sequence reads: CASRTDRWMSSYNEQFF. The CDR3 DNA reads TGTGCCAGCAGGACGGACAGGTGGATGAGCTCCTACAATGAGCAGTTCTTC.

V gene TRBV2 combines with J gene TRBJ1-5; 7 bases map to TRBD1. Germline V gene data show CDR1 as SNHLY and CDR2 as FYNNEI. The CDR3 sequence is 14 residues long. V lost 7 bases to trimming and J lost 6 bases; unmatched junction nucleotides: 9. CDR3 protein: CASTERGPRQPQHF. Written as DNA, the CDR3 is TGTGCCAGCACCGAAAGGGGGCCACGTCAGCCCCAGCATTTT.

V is TRBV5-1 and J is TRBJ1-1; 9 bases fit TRBD1. The CDR3 totals 13 residues. Germline values: CDR1 SGHRS, CDR2 YFSETQ. Germline trimming cut 5 bases from V and 3 bases from J; bases unmatched to any gene: 2. CDR3 bases: TGCGCCAGCAGACAGGGGGCGCACACTGAAGCTTTCTTT. Protein sequence: CASRQGAHTEAFF.

In its sample, this clonotype was seen a few times. V gene TRBV6-6 combines with J gene TRBJ2-7; D might be TRBD2 (5 bases). This CDR3 is 15 amino acids long. Looked up from germline, CDR1 is MNHNY and CDR2 is SVGAGI (reference sequence). The germline V and J ends were trimmed by 3 bases and 0 bases, with 12 bases remaining between them. The chain's CDR3 is CASSYLVGSSYEQYV. CDR3 DNA: TGTGCCAGCAGTTATCTGGTGGGGAGCTCCTACGAGCAGTACGTC.

This clonotype was detected many times. The CDR3 DNA is TGTGCCATCCGGGGTACGAACACCGGGGAGCTGTTTTTT. Translation gives CAIRGTNTGELFF. V is TRBV10-3 and J is TRBJ2-2; maybe TRBD2 (5 bases). V was trimmed by 8 bases and J by 0 bases, leaving 7 bases between them. The CDR3 has 13 residues. Germline CDR1 is ENHRY and CDR2 is SYGVKD.

There are many counts of this clonotype. The V gene is TRBV6-5, the J gene TRBJ2-2; TRBD1 agrees at 11 bases. The CDR3 is 15 residues long. The trim removed 0 bases at V and 9 bases at J, leaving 3 bases unmatched. Germline values: CDR1 MNHEY, CDR2 SVGAGI. As DNA, the CDR3 is TGTGCCAGCAGTTACTCCGGACAGGGGGCCAGGGAGCTGTTTTTT. Translation gives CASSYSGQGARELFF.

J is TRBJ2-2 and V is TRBV3-1; the D is unclear. Per germline, CDR1 LGHDT and CDR2 YNNKEL (reference sequence). CDR3 length: 12 amino acids. Trimming took 2 bases from V and 9 from J, leaving 7 bases between them. CDR3 sequence: CASSQLSRELFF. CDR3 coding DNA: TGTGCCAGCAGCCAACTCAGTAGGGAGCTGTTTTTT.

The CDR3 nucleotides are TGTGCCAGCAGTCTCTTGACGAGCACTGAAGCTTTCTTT. This codes for CASSLLTSTEAFF. The V gene is TRBV6-5, the J gene TRBJ1-1; D is undetermined. CDR1 MNHEY and CDR2 SVGAGI come from the germline V gene. The CDR3 length is 13 residues. V gave up 5 bases and J gave up 4 bases, with 11 bases separating them.

This chain joins TRBV28 and TRBJ2-1, with 8 nucleotides matching TRBD2. Germline V gene data show CDR1 as MDHEN and CDR2 as SYDVKM. V lost 2 bases to trimming and J lost 10 bases; unmatched junction nucleotides: 4. CDR3 length: 13 residues. The CDR3 nucleotides are TGTGCCAGCAGTTTAGGGACTAGGGGGGAGCAGTTCTTC. It translates to CASSLGTRGEQFF. Together with reference TRBV28 and TRBJ2-1, the CDR3 gives the full variable domain: DVKVTQSSRYLVKRTGEKVFLECVQDMDHENMFWYRQDPGLGLRLIYFSYDVKMKEKGDIPEGYSVSREKKERFSLILESASTNQTSMYLCASSLGTRGEQFFGPGTRLTVL.

This clonotype was counted at least ten times. The rearrangement uses TRBV5-5 and TRBJ2-2; TRBD1 aligns across 9 bases. The germline CDR1 and CDR2 sequences are SGHKS and YYEKEE (reference sequence). V trimming: 2 bases; J trimming: 5 bases; junction bases outside the gene matches: 7. There are 16 residues in the CDR3. CDR3 region: CASSFSGQGRTGELFF. The CDR3 nucleotides are TGTGCCAGCAGCTTTTCCGGACAGGGGAGGACCGGGGAGCTGTTTTTT.

This clonotype was seen ten or more times. This rearrangement joins TRBV7-9 to TRBJ1-2; unclear D gene. The CDR3 has 12 residues. V shed 2 bases and J shed 4 bases, with 5 bases lying between them. CDR1 and CDR2 (germline): SEHNR, FQNEAQ (reference sequence). The CDR3 sequence: CASSLRSYGYTF. The CDR3 DNA sequence: TGTGCCAGCAGCTTAAGGAGCTATGGCTACACCTTC.

The chain links TRBV6-5 to TRBJ1-1; TRBD1 might be the D (5 bases). The CDR3 is made up of 15 amino acids. Deletions cut 0 bases from V and 3 bases from J, with 11 bases between. Germline CDR1 and CDR2: MNHEY and SVGAGI. The CDR3 nucleotides read TGTGCCAGCAGTTACTCCCACCAACAGGACACTGAAGCTTTCTTT. Protein sequence: CASSYSHQQDTEAFF.

The chain recombines TRBV7-8 with TRBJ2-5, with no clear D. This CDR3 spans 16 amino acids. V lost 3 bases and J 0 bases, leaving 14 bases between the germline ends. The germline V gene encodes CDR1 SGHVS and CDR2 FQNEAQ. CDR3 residues: CASSFNSPIHQETQYF. The CDR3 DNA reads as TGTGCCAGCAGCTTTAACTCGCCGATCCACCAAGAGACCCAGTACTTC. Drawing the rest from reference TRBV7-8 and TRBJ2-5, the complete variable domain is GAGVSQSPRYKVAKRGQDVALRCDPISGHVSLFWYQQALGQGPEFLTYFQNEAQLDKSGLPSDRFFAERPEGSVSTLKIQRTQQEDSAVYLCASSFNSPIHQETQYFGPGTRLLVL.

There are a few counts of this clonotype. The V call is TRBV5-1, the J call TRBJ2-2; no definite D call. V was clipped by 1 base and J by 6 bases, with 7 bases between them. CDR3 length: 13 amino acids. Germline-derived CDR1 and CDR2 are SGHRS and YFSETQ. CDR3 in DNA: TGCGCCAGCAGCTTGTCGTCGGCCGGGGAGCTGTTTTTT. As protein: CASSLSSAGELFF.

This clonotype has a count of ten or more. The chain recombines TRBV12-3 or TRBV12-4 with TRBJ2-5; TRBD1 matches 8 bases. The CDR3 contains 15 residues. The V segment lost 6 bases and the J segment 4 bases; nucleotides outside the gene matches: 10. CDR3 protein: CASSVIQGAGETQYF. The CDR3, as DNA: TGTGCCAGCAGCGTCATCCAGGGGGCGGGAGAGACCCAGTACTTC.

V is TRBV6-5 and J is TRBJ2-7; D not certain. This CDR3 has 15 residues. The ends were cut back, 6 bases at V and 2 bases at J, with 17 bases in the middle. Per the germline V gene, CDR1 is MNHEY and CDR2 is SVGAGI. CDR3 sequence (DNA): TGTGCCAGCAGATTACGAGTCGGACGCCCCTACGAGCAGTACTTC. It codes for CASRLRVGRPYEQYF.

The rearrangement uses TRBV5-6 and TRBJ2-1, with a tentative D call TRBD1 (6 bases). In germline, CDR1 is SGHDT, CDR2 YYEEEE. Trimming stripped 3 bases from V and 9 bases from J, with 16 bases between. There are 14 residues in the CDR3. The CDR3 here is CASSSPLGASEQFF. In DNA form, the CDR3 reads TGTGCCAGCAGCTCACCCTTGGGGGCCAGTGAGCAGTTCTTC.

The chain carries TRBV7-2 and TRBJ1-2; D is possibly TRBD1 (5 bases). This CDR3 is built from 13 residues. V lost 2 bases and J 7 bases, leaving 11 bases between the germline ends. CDR1 is SGHTA and CDR2 is FQGNSA in the germline V gene. CDR3 protein: CASSLRGEVGYTF. Here the CDR3 DNA reads TGTGCCAGCAGCTTACGGGGCGAGGTTGGCTACACCTTC.

The gene calls are TRBV4-1 and TRBJ1-2; TRBD1 is a possible D gene (5 bases). Germline V gene lookup returns CDR1 MGHRA and CDR2 YSYEKL. Trimming pared 2 bases from V and 0 bases from J, leaving 13 bases between. CDR3 length: 16 amino acids. The CDR3 DNA reads as TGCGCCAGCAGCCAATCCCAGACAGACACTAACTATGGCTACACCTTC. Residues: CASSQSQTDTNYGYTF.

Turning to this clonotype: This could be a read error, since a much larger clone is one nucleotide away. This chain links TRBV4-1 with TRBJ2-3; no firm D call. This CDR3 is built from 18 residues. Looked up from germline, CDR1 is MGHRA and CDR2 is YSYEKL. Trimming stripped 4 bases from V and 2 bases from J, with 22 bases between. This CDR3 is CASSLTPTSGRTTDTQYF. The CDR3 DNA follows: TGCGCCAGCAGCCTAACCCCCACCTCGGGCAGAACCACAGATACGCAGTATTTT.

About this clonotype itself: Just one base apart from a much larger clone, this may be a read error. Since the CDR3 does not end with the conserved phenylalanine or tryptophan, this likely comes from a read error. The gene calls are TRBV7-9 and TRBJ2-5; the D gene is possibly TRBD1 (6 bases). CDR1 and CDR2 from the germline V gene are SEHNR and FQNEAQ (reference sequence). Trimming removed 4 bases from V and 1 base from J, with 10 bases in between. CDR3 length: 14 amino acids. The CDR3 is CASSWQGFQETQYS. In DNA, the CDR3 is TGTGCCAGCAGCTGGCAGGGGTTCCAAGAGACCCAGTACTCC.

At least ten counts were recorded for this clonotype. V gene TRBV7-8 combines with J gene TRBJ1-2; D unresolved. In germline, CDR1 is SGHVS, CDR2 FQNEAQ. The length of the CDR3 is 15 residues. Trimming pared 1 base from V and 4 bases from J, leaving 13 bases between. CDR3 nucleotide sequence: TGTGCCAGCAGCTTAGGCAGACTTCCCCTCTATGGCTACACCTTC. Translating gives CASSLGRLPLYGYTF.

This clonotype was detected many times. The J gene is TRBJ1-5, the V gene TRBV4-3, with D unclear. In germline, CDR1 is LGHNA, CDR2 YSLEER. The CDR3 consists of 13 residues. V lost 6 bases to trimming and J lost 6 bases, with 12 bases between them. The CDR3 DNA is TGCGCCAGCAGTGCCAGTTCTGGTCAGCCCCAGCATTTT. This encodes CASSASSGQPQHF.

The V and J genes are TRBV5-1 and TRBJ2-5; TRBD2 agrees at 8 bases. Germline V gene sequence: CDR1 SGHRS, CDR2 YFSETQ. The CDR3 consists of 14 residues. The V and J ends lost 4 bases and 0 bases, in that order; junction bases with no gene match: 2. CDR3 residues: CASSPGLDQETQYF. CDR3 bases: TGCGCCAGCAGCCCGGGACTAGACCAAGAGACCCAGTACTTC.

This clonotype was observed at least ten times. This sequence joins TRBV7-2 and TRBJ1-5, with D unresolved. This CDR3 is built from 13 residues. V gave up 4 bases and J gave up 3 bases, with 7 bases separating them. CDR1 is SGHTA and CDR2 is FQGNSA in the germline V gene. The CDR3 loop reads CASSSRDNQPQHF. Written as DNA, the CDR3 is TGTGCCAGCAGCTCGAGGGACAATCAGCCCCAGCATTTT. The full variable domain, completed using reference TRBV7-2 and TRBJ1-5, is GAGVSQSPSNKVTEKGKDVELRCDPISGHTALYWYRQSLGQGLEFLIYFQGNSAPDKSGLPSDRFSAERTGGSVSTLTIQRTQQEDSAVYLCASSSRDNQPQHFGDGTRLSIL.

This chain links TRBV7-9 with TRBJ2-3, with a tentative D call TRBD1 (6 bases). The germline gives CDR1 SEHNR, CDR2 FQNEAQ (reference sequence). The CDR3 extends over 13 amino acids. The ends were cut back, 10 bases at V and 2 bases at J, with 13 bases in the middle. Here the CDR3 DNA reads TGTGCCACCAAGACAGGTCCCACAGATACGCAGTATTTT. Its translation is CATKTGPTDTQYF.

The chain recombines TRBV29-1 with TRBJ1-1, with D tentatively TRBD1 (5 bases). The CDR3 covers 14 residues. Trimming cost V 1 base and J 1 base, with 10 bases left between them. Germline V gene sequence: CDR1 SQVTM, CDR2 ANQGSEA. This CDR3 reads CSVEGGYTNTEAFF. The CDR3 DNA reads as TGCAGCGTTGAAGGGGGGTATACGAACACTGAAGCTTTCTTT.